Below, 3 T cell receptor beta chains from the same sample are listed, as sequenced in a study of CD8 T cells in ankylosing spondylitis. TCRdb analysed the 5' RACE reads with MiXCR anew, one entry per CDR3 protein. This table has more than 150,000 distinct CDR3 sequences, 15% to 20% appearing once. Sequencing was carried out using blood, either unsorted or a sorted T cell fraction (not recorded which). All receptors derive from a male donor aged 5 to 30 with ankylosing spondylitis or in good health (not recorded which).

This clonotype was detected many times. The chain links TRBV12-3 or TRBV12-4 to TRBJ2-7; a possible D gene is TRBD2 (5 bases). The germline V and J ends were trimmed by 2 bases and 5 bases, with 7 bases remaining between them. This CDR3 has 12 residues. CDR3 sequence reads: CASSLSGNEQYV. The CDR3 DNA sequence: TGTGCCAGCAGTTTATCCGGGAACGAGCAGTACGTC.

This clonotype has a count of ten or more. The chain recombines TRBV3-1 with TRBJ2-3; D is unresolved. Trimming took 4 bases from V and 5 from J, leaving 16 bases between them. Germline CDR1 and CDR2: LGHDT and YNNKEL (reference sequence). This CDR3 is 15 amino acids long. For the CDR3, the DNA is TGTGCCAGCAGCCCCGCAGGCTTACCGGGAGATACGCAGTATTTT. Residues: CASSPAGLPGDTQYF.

This clonotype came up many times. This chain links TRBV14 with TRBJ2-1; the D gene is possibly TRBD2 (5 bases). Germline values: CDR1 SGHDN, CDR2 FVKESK. This CDR3 region has 11 residues. The V end lost 4 bases, the J end lost 9 bases, and 7 bases lay between the germline ends. CDR3 nucleotides: TGTGCCAGCAGCCGGAGCGGTGAGCAGTTCTTC. It yields the protein CASSRSGEQFF.